This T cell receptor beta chain was identified in a study of regulatory T cells in long-lasting Graves disease listed by TCRdb under 2021. For the wider study: Patients with newly diagnosed Graves' disease had been on antithyroid drugs for under 3 months. The study was registered as a clinical trial and conducted in China. A total of roughly 35 samples were covered by TCR sequencing, comprising around 13 persistent and around 20 newly diagnosed Graves' disease patients. Patients with persistent Graves' disease were compared with patients with newly diagnosed Graves' disease using TCR sequencing and RNA sequencing of peripheral blood.

Libraries were constructed by multiplex PCR. TCRdb names Illumina HiSeq 4000 as the instrument used. iRepertoire HTBI primers and Arm-PCR amplification of CDR3 regions were used to construct TCR beta libraries. Gel purification was performed on PCR products prior to sequencing. Regarding the original processing steps: Gene usage analysis of CDR3 amino acid clonotypes relied on the 62 TRBV and 13 to 15 TRBJ segments identified across samples. Filtered high-quality paired reads were merged into contigs using COPE and FqMerger. BLAST was used to align contigs to the IMGT TRBV, TRBD and TRBJ reference genes, and CDR3 was defined following IMGT. Clonotypes above 0.1% frequency were classified as highly expanded clones. Shannon entropy was used to measure repertoire diversity, and the Gini coefficient was used to measure V-J evenness. A clonotype found in more than one individual was treated as public. The raw public data were reprocessed by TCRdb itself: fastp quality trimming at Q25, MiXCR clonotype calling, in-frame beta chains only. Every entry covers one CDR3 protein and lists the most common genes and DNA from its rows. TCRdb, rather than the study authors, made the V and J calls. In all, the sample holds 560,000 or so distinct CDR3 sequences, and around 15% of those were seen once. Jointly, the top ten make up about 12% of the sample.

The time point label corresponds to: newly diagnosed GD, antithyroid drugs for less than 3 months. For both TCR sequencing and RNA sequencing, RNA was extracted from PBMCs in TRIzol. Graves' disease was diagnosed according to American Thyroid Association guidelines. Recruitment of patients was carried out at an endocrinology department in Xi'an, China. Each patient gave approximately 9.7 milliliters of peripheral blood, collected in an EDTA anticoagulant tube. Ficoll Paque Plus density gradient separation was used to isolate PBMCs, and no further T cell sorting was performed. An Agilent 2100 Bioanalyzer and agarose gel were used to assess RNA quality, and a NanoDrop 2000 was used to measure RNA concentration. This clonotype was recorded at least ten times. Its antigen remains unidentified. Per-nucleotide qualities are absent, and no much larger clonotype sits a single base away. Broad study findings and their caveats: As a limitation, the authors acknowledged that the small sample size may reduce accuracy. Persistent disease showed preferential use of TRBV28, TRBJ1-2 and TRBJ2-5, whereas newly diagnosed disease favored TRBV20-1 and TRBJ2-1. Only the TCR beta chain was sequenced and analyzed. Compared with newly diagnosed patients, patients with persistent Graves' disease had lower TCR Shannon entropy and fewer highly expanded clones, which suggests clonal expansion. More public clonotypes were shared among persistent patients (under 3,000) than among newly diagnosed patients (roughly 1,000). Peripheral blood alone was examined, since thyroid tissue, which constituted the primary lesion, could not be accessed.

The germline V gene supplies CDR1 SGHDT and CDR2 YYEEEE. At the junction V is shortened by 4 bases and J by 0 bases, with 14 bases in between. Reading from cysteine to phenylalanine, the CDR3 counts 15 amino acids. Kept here is only the CDR3 DNA, which spans 45 bases and is read in frame from base 1. This sample was also put to use in a study of T cells in Graves' hyperthyroidism and ophthalmopathy. As the second study states: Stable Graves' hyperthyroidism was defined as the absence of progression to ophthalmopathy over 18 months of follow-up. The hyperthyroidism patients were between 18 and 65 years old and newly diagnosed, with a disease duration of less than 2 months. Patients with uncontrolled infections, other autoimmune diseases, pregnancy or lactation were excluded. Clinical symptoms, serum thyroxine and TRAb, thyroid ultrasound, and orbital computed tomography formed the basis for the diagnoses. The first round of RT-PCR for the TCR CDR3 was performed with the HTBI primer set and the Qiagen OneStep RT-PCR kit. Most expanded thyroid clonotypes (frequency above 0.001) were also found in blood, which suggests that blood repertoires may mirror thyroid immune responses. A 13 V-J signature model separated ophthalmopathy from stable hyperthyroidism, with 87.88% sensitivity and roughly 84% specificity in cross-validation and 80%/75% in testing. In validation, progression to ophthalmopathy was predicted by the model with nearly 71% sensitivity and nearly 75% specificity, a median of approximately 7.1 months before onset. A discovery cohort of about a hundred patients, 43 with Graves' ophthalmopathy and about 58 with stable Graves' hyperthyroidism, was used to find distinguishing TCR V-J signatures. Prospective prediction of ophthalmopathy was tested in an independent validation cohort consisting of 18 to 20 hyperthyroidism patients and more than 15 patients who later progressed to ophthalmopathy. The 95 to 100 discovery patients were randomly divided into training and test sets at a 7:3 ratio. Thyroid tissue and blood T-cell repertoires from roughly 6 Graves' hyperthyroidism patients were also compared in the study. After sampling, hyperthyroidism patients received methimazole starting at 30 mg daily, and ophthalmopathy patients received high-dose intravenous methylprednisolone. A second multiplex PCR round built the libraries, followed by size selection and purification. Libraries were sequenced paired-end with 100 bp reads on an Illumina HiSeq2000. SOAPnuke was used to process the raw data, with reads discarded if the reads contained adapters or uncalled bases, had a mean Phred below 15, or lacked an exact constant-primer or identifier match. High-quality paired reads were merged using COPE v1.2.5, and each unique nucleotide sequence was defined as a clonotype. MiTCR v1.1 was used to align clonotypes to the IMGT TRBV, TRBD and TRBJ reference segments. Analysis was restricted to V-J combinations with a frequency above 0.0001, which covered 98% to 99.2% of repertoires. A TCS score was defined as the ratio between F50 (clonal expansion) and ExV (chaos), using BLOSUM62-based TCRdist between CDR3 peptides within each V-J. Welch's t-statistics and random forest reduced fewer than 600 V-J features to roughly 13, which were used in a naive Bayes classifier (R e1071). Sample size was not statistically predetermined, and blinding of investigators to group allocation was not performed. The paper reports TCR Vbeta CDR3 sequencing of about 140 peripheral blood samples: around 41 ophthalmopathy, approximately 74 hyperthyroidism and roughly 17 progressor patients.

The material sequenced was peripheral blood mononuclear cells (PBMCs), taken at new diagnosis, from a patient treated with antithyroid drugs. This sequence originates from a young man with Graves disease. Donor details come from another sample of the same person, matched by shared clones. This chain joins TRBV5-6 to TRBJ2-7, with the D gene tentatively TRBD1 or TRBD2, based on 5 matching bases in each. The CDR3 here reads CASSMSGTYSYEQYF. The sequenced DNA: TGTGCCAGCAGCATGTCCGGGACCTACTCCTACGAGCAGTACTTC.